The text below deals with one TCR beta chain. The protocol was immunoSEQ multiplex PCR, while the TCRdb copy is restricted to in-frame clones and leaves out a portion. Among around 70,000 clones listed, around 90% were seen once. This sample was included in a study of T cells after somatic rescue of genetic block. CDR1 and CDR2 (germline): LGHNT, FRNRAP. The CDR3 has 20 residues. V dropped 4 bases and J dropped 1 base, with 23 bases sitting between them. This clonotype originated in a man aged 40-50 years. The V gene is TRBV12-5, the J gene TRBJ2-6; D is perhaps TRBD1 (6 bases). Sequenced input: peripheral blood mononuclear cells (PBMCs). The CDR3 protein is CASGSYRDIDNTSGANVLTF. The DNA for the CDR3 is TGTGCTAGTGGTTCATACCGGGACATTGATAATACTTCTGGGGCCAACGTCCTGACTTTC. Full variable domain (rest looked up from reference TRBV12-5 and TRBJ2-6): DARVTQTPRHKVTEMGQEVTMRCQPILGHNTVFWYRQTMMQGLELLAYFRNRAPLDDSGMPKDRFSAEMPDATLATLKIQPSEPRDSAVYFCASGSYRDIDNTSGANVLTFGAGSRLTVL.